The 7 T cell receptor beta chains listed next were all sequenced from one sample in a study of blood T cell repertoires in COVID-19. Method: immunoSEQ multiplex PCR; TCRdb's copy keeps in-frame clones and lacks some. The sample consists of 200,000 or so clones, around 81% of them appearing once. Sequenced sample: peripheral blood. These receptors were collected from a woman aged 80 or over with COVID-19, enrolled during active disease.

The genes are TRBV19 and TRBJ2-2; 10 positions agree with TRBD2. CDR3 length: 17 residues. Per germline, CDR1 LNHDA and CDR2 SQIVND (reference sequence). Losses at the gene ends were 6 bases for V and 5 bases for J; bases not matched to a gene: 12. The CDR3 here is CASSWGLASRSTGELFF. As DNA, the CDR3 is TGTGCCAGTAGCTGGGGACTAGCGAGCCGCAGTACCGGGGAGCTGTTTTTT.

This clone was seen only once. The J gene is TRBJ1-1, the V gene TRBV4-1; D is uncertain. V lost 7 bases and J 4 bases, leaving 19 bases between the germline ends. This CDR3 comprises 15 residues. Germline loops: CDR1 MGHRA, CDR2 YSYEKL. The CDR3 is CASTRTKREGTEAFF. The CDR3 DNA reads TGCGCCAGCACCCGAACGAAGAGGGAGGGCACTGAAGCTTTCTTT.

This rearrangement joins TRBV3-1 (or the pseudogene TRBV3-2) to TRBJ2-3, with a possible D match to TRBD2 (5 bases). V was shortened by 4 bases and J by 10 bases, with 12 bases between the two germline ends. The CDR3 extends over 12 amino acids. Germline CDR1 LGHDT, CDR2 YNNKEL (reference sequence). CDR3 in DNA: TGTGCCAGCAGCCCCCCTCGGGAACCGCAGTATTTT. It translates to CASSPPREPQYF.

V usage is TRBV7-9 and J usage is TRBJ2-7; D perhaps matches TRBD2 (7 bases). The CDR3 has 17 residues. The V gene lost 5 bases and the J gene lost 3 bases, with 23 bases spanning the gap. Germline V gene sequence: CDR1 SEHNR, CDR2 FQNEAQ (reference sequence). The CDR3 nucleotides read TGTGCCAGCAGCCCCCTATTGGGGGGGCAAACAGACTACGAGCAGTACTTC. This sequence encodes CASSPLLGGQTDYEQYF.

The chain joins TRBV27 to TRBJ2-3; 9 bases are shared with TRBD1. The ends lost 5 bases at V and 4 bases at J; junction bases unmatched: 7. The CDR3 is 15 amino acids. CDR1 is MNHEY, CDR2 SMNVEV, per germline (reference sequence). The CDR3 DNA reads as TGTGCCAGCAGTCCCGGACAGGGGCCGGCAGATACGCAGTATTTT. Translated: CASSPGQGPADTQYF.

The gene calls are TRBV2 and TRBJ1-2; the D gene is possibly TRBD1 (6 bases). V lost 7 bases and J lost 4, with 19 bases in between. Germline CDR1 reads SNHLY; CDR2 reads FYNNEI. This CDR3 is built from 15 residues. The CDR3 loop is CASTPGQYLLYGYTF. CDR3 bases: TGTGCCAGCACCCCTGGACAGTATCTTCTCTATGGCTACACCTTC.

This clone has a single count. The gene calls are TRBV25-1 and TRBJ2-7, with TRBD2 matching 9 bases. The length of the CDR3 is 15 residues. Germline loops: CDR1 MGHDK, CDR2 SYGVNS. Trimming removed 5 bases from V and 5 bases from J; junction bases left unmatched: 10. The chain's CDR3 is CASSSRGSGGHEQYF. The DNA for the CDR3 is TGTGCCAGCAGTAGCCGGGGTAGCGGGGGCCACGAGCAGTACTTC.